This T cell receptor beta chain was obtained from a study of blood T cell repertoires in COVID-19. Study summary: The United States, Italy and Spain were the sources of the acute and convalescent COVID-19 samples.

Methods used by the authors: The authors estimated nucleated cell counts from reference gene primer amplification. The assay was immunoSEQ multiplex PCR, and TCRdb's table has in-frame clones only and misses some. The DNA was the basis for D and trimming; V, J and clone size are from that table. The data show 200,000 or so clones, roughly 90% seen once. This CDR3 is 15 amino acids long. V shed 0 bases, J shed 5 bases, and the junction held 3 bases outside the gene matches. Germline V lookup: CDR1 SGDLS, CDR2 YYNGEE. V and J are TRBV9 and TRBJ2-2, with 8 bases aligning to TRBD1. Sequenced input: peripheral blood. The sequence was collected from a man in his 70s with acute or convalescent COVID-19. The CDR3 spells CASSVGQGLTGELFF. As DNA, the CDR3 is TGTGCCAGCAGCGTAGGACAGGGGTTGACCGGGGAGCTGTTTTTT.